Sequencing of this TCR beta chain was carried out in a study of shared clonotypes between healthy human individuals. Across the whole study: Donors had three CD4 naive, three CD4 memory, two CD8 naive and one CD8 memory plate apiece.

Turning to this clone: Other DNA sequences in this sample translate to the same CDR3.

The V end was cut by 4 bases, the J end by 3 bases, with 11 bases between. CDR3 length: 14 residues. CDR1 is SGHRS, CDR2 YFSETQ, per germline. Sequencing used immunoSEQ multiplex PCR; TCRdb keeps in-frame clones, though not all of them. The sample lists 2 million to 2.5 million clones; roughly 90% were seen once. The TCR sequence derives from a man aged 18 to 30 in good health. Some clones in this sample may be carry-over from other donors' samples. The chain recombines TRBV5-1 with TRBJ1-5, with D perhaps matching TRBD1 (6 bases). Sequenced: naive CD4+ T cells from PBMCs. Subset specified: CD45RA+ positively selected. The CDR3 sequence: CASSTGQPNQPQHF. The CDR3 coding sequence is TGCGCCAGCAGCACCGGACAGCCCAATCAGCCCCAGCATTTT.